These 22 T cell receptor beta chains were sequenced from one sample in a study of beta chain features in type 1 diabetes listed by TCRdb under 2018. Libraries were made using the immunoSEQ multiplex PCR assay. The entire isolated RNA was reverse transcribed using the High Capacity cDNA Reverse Transcription Kit, and thus expressed TCRB transcripts were sequenced. Not all clones reach the TCRdb copy of this immuneACCESS table, which keeps in-frame sequences only. Checked studies attribute under half of the gap to unresolved V genes and leave the rest unexplained. The table for this sample lists around 400,000 clones; roughly 15% of them were counted only once. The ten most abundant clones make up under 0.02% of the sample. Sequenced: naive CD4+ T cells from blood. Sample cell subset or site, as interpreted from the label and publication: true naive CD4+ T cells. All receptors come from a woman between 18 and 29 years old in good health.

The V call is TRBV29-1, the J call TRBJ1-1; D is uncertain. Trimming stripped 3 bases from V and 0 bases from J, with 8 bases between. The CDR3 totals 13 residues. Looked up from germline, CDR1 is SQVTM and CDR2 is ANQGSEA. The CDR3 region is CSVEVNMNTEAFF. In nucleotides, the CDR3 is TGCAGCGTTGAGGTAAACATGAACACTGAAGCTTTCTTT.

CDR3 DNA sequence: TGTGCCAGCAGCCCTAGGGGTGGACAGGGATTGAACGGCTACACCTTC. It specifies CASSPRGGQGLNGYTF. The chain combines TRBV7-8 with TRBJ1-2; the match to TRBD1 covers 8 bases. The CDR3 length is 16 residues. Germline CDR1 SGHVS, CDR2 FQNEAQ. V gave up 5 bases and J gave up 8 bases; unmatched junction bases: 16. Full variable domain (remainder filled in from reference TRBV7-8 and TRBJ1-2): GAGVSQSPRYKVAKRGQDVALRCDPISGHVSLFWYQQALGQGPEFLTYFQNEAQLDKSGLPSDRFFAERPEGSVSTLKIQRTQQEDSAVYLCASSPRGGQGLNGYTFGSGTRLTVV.

This clone showed up just a few times. This chain joins TRBV14 and TRBJ1-3, with TRBD1 identical over 7 bases. This CDR3 spans 15 amino acids. J gave up 2 bases and V 6 bases, and 7 bases lay outside the gene matches. Germline lookup yields CDR1 SGHDN and CDR2 FVKESK. CDR3 residues: CASRKTGTAGNTIYF. Here the CDR3 DNA reads TGTGCCAGCAGGAAAACCGGGACAGCTGGAAACACCATATATTTT.

The table lists this clone with a few counts. The chain uses TRBV30 and TRBJ2-7, with TRBD2 matching over 9 bases. The CDR3 consists of 13 residues. The V gene's germline CDR1 is GTSNPN and CDR2 SVGIG (reference sequence). The V segment lost 8 bases and the J segment 6 bases; nucleotides outside the gene matches: 11. CDR3: CARSSGSVGEQYF. CDR3 DNA: TGTGCCCGAAGTAGCGGGAGTGTGGGCGAGCAGTACTTC.

This clone has just a few counts. The chain employs TRBV29-1 and TRBJ2-7; 12 bases fit TRBD1. J lost 4 bases, V lost 4 bases, and 5 bases had no gene match. The CDR3 length is 14 residues. Per the germline V gene, CDR1 is SQVTM and CDR2 is ANQGSEA. The CDR3 DNA is TGCAGCGTTGTGAGGGGACAGGGGGCTTACGAGCAGTACTTC. It encodes CSVVRGQGAYEQYF.

This clone was observed a handful of times. The chain is built from TRBV28 and TRBJ2-1, with 10 bases lining up with TRBD1. This CDR3 region has 16 residues. Germline CDR1 and CDR2: MDHEN and SYDVKM. Trimming removed 5 bases from V and 7 bases from J; junction bases left unmatched: 11. The CDR3 reads CASSVPGQGFYNEQFF. The CDR3 coding sequence is TGTGCCAGCAGTGTCCCGGGACAGGGGTTTTATAATGAGCAGTTCTTC.

This chain links TRBV28 with TRBJ2-7, with 8 bases identical to TRBD1. The CDR3 length is 18 residues. The V segment lost 4 bases and the J segment 1 base; nucleotides outside the gene matches: 15. The germline CDR1 and CDR2 sequences are MDHEN and SYDVKM. The CDR3 region is CASSSPDRVAPFSYEQYF. The CDR3 nucleotides read TGTGCCAGCAGTTCCCCGGACAGGGTGGCCCCATTTTCCTACGAGCAGTACTTC.

The chain recombines TRBV18 with TRBJ1-5; no definite D call. Per germline, CDR1 KGHSH and CDR2 LQKENI. The CDR3 has 15 amino acids. Deletions cut 2 bases from V and 5 bases from J, with 13 bases between. CDR3 loop: CASSPISITDQPQHF. The CDR3 DNA is TGTGCCAGCTCACCAATATCAATCACGGATCAGCCCCAGCATTTT.

The rearrangement links TRBV19 to TRBJ2-5; D might be TRBD2 (6 bases). CDR1 LNHDA and CDR2 SQIVND come from the germline V gene (reference sequence). This CDR3 comprises 15 residues. V lost 4 bases, J lost 5 bases, and 17 bases lay in between. The CDR3 nucleotides are TGTGCCAGTAGTACAGGGACTGGAAGTGAGGAGACCCAGTACTTC. Translation gives CASSTGTGSEETQYF. The entire variable domain, with the rest obtained from reference TRBV19 and TRBJ2-5, is as follows: DGGITQSPKYLFRKEGQNVTLSCEQNLNHDAMYWYRQDPGQGLRLIYYSQIVNDFQKGDIAEGYSVSREKKESFPLTVTSAQKNPTAFYLCASSTGTGSEETQYFGPGTRLLVL.

This clone turned up a few times. V usage is TRBV18 and J usage is TRBJ2-1; 7 bases line up with TRBD2. Germline values: CDR1 KGHSH, CDR2 LQKENI. Germline trimming cut 2 bases from V and 5 bases from J; bases unmatched to any gene: 6. The CDR3 contains 15 residues. This CDR3 is CASSPSLATDNEQFF. The CDR3 DNA follows: TGTGCCAGCTCACCATCACTAGCGACCGACAATGAGCAGTTCTTC.

This clone occurred a few times. This sequence joins TRBV6-5 and TRBJ2-7; D unresolved. CDR1 is MNHEY, CDR2 SVGAGI, per germline. The length of the CDR3 is 12 residues. The V gene lost 0 bases and the J gene lost 10 bases, with 10 bases spanning the gap. For the CDR3, the DNA is TGTGCCAGCAGTTACTCTACCGAGAAACAGTACTTC. Translating it yields CASSYSTEKQYF.

The sample holds a few counts of this clone. This sequence joins TRBV13 and TRBJ2-7, with 8 nucleotides matching TRBD2. J gave up 3 bases and V 3 bases, and 7 bases lay outside the gene matches. The CDR3 length is 15 residues. The V gene's germline CDR1 is PRHDT and CDR2 FYEKMQ (reference sequence). This CDR3 reads CASSLFGSGIYEQYF. The CDR3, as DNA: TGTGCCAGCAGCTTGTTTGGTAGCGGGATCTACGAGCAGTACTTC.

The chain combines TRBV9 with TRBJ2-5; D remains unclear. The V gene lost 0 bases and the J gene lost 5 bases, with 8 bases spanning the gap. The CDR3 consists of 13 residues. CDR1 is SGDLS and CDR2 is YYNGEE in the germline V gene. The DNA of the CDR3 is TGTGCCAGCAGCGTAGCAGGAAGGGAGACCCAGTACTTC. Protein: CASSVAGRETQYF.

The rearrangement joins TRBV9 to TRBJ2-2; 10 positions match TRBD1. The CDR3 sequence is 15 residues long. Germline V gene data show CDR1 as SGDLS and CDR2 as YYNGEE. Trimming removed 4 bases from V and 4 bases from J; junction bases left unmatched: 4. CDR3 in DNA: TGTGCCAGCAGCTTCCGGGACAGGGGCACCGGGGAGCTGTTTTTT. This gives the protein CASSFRDRGTGELFF.

The chain uses TRBV5-6 and TRBJ1-2; 9 nucleotides match TRBD1. The trim removed 1 base at V and 8 bases at J, leaving 6 bases unmatched. Germline V gene lookup returns CDR1 SGHDT and CDR2 YYEEEE. The length of the CDR3 is 14 residues. The CDR3 spells CASSLSDRGWGYTF. In DNA, the CDR3 is TGTGCCAGCAGCTTGTCGGACAGGGGTTGGGGCTACACCTTC.

The chain couples TRBV29-1 to TRBJ2-1, with a tentative D call TRBD2 (6 bases). V was clipped by 5 bases and J by 8 bases, with 31 bases between them. The CDR3 has 18 amino acids. CDR1 is SQVTM and CDR2 is ANQGSEA in the germline V gene. CDR3 in DNA: TGCAGCGTTCCACAAACAACAGGACCGATCGCGGGAAGGGATGAGCAGTTCTTC. As protein: CSVPQTTGPIAGRDEQFF.

The genes are TRBV7-2 and TRBJ2-1, with 7 bases identical to TRBD2. Germline V lookup: CDR1 SGHTA, CDR2 FQGNSA. The CDR3 totals 14 residues. V lost 3 bases and J lost 8; bases outside the gene matches: 7. The CDR3 sequence is CASSLRRESHEQFF. The CDR3 coding sequence is TGTGCCAGCAGCTTGCGGCGGGAGTCCCATGAGCAGTTCTTC.

A remark on this clone: This CDR3 is also generated by other DNA sequences in the sample. The chain combines TRBV6-6 with TRBJ2-6; D is unresolved. The CDR3 sequence is 15 residues long. The germline V gene encodes CDR1 MNHNY and CDR2 SVGAGI (reference sequence). V was clipped by 2 bases and J by 0 bases, with 5 bases between them. The CDR3 sequence is CASSYAGSGANVLTF. The CDR3 DNA reads TGTGCCAGCAGTTACGCAGGCTCTGGGGCCAACGTCCTGACTTTC.

This clone appeared a few times. The chain uses TRBV14 and TRBJ2-7; D is undetermined. CDR1 SGHDN and CDR2 FVKESK come from the germline V gene. The CDR3 is made up of 15 amino acids. V was shortened by 0 bases and J by 2 bases, with 11 bases between the two germline ends. The DNA of the CDR3 is TGTGCCAGCAGCCAAGAGCGCCGATTTCCCTACGAGCAGTACTTC. Its protein product is CASSQERRFPYEQYF.

The CDR3 DNA reads as TGTGCCATCGGAGTCGGCGGGCAGTTCTTC. The encoded protein is CAIGVGGQFF. This chain links TRBV13 with TRBJ2-1; D gene ambiguous. This CDR3 is 10 amino acids long. Per the germline V gene, CDR1 is PRHDT and CDR2 is FYEKMQ (reference sequence). V dropped 10 bases and J dropped 12 bases, with 13 bases sitting between them.

This chain uses TRBV18 with TRBJ2-6, with 9 bases fitting TRBD1. Germline V CDR1 and CDR2: KGHSH, LQKENI. The J segment lost 2 bases and the V segment lost 6 bases, leaving 11 bases of the junction unmatched. This CDR3 is built from 18 residues. The CDR3 nucleotides read TGTGCCAGCTCCCCCCTCGGGGACAGGGAGGCTGGGGCCAACGTCCTGACTTTC. Protein product: CASSPLGDREAGANVLTF. Drawing the rest from reference TRBV18 and TRBJ2-6, the complete variable domain is NAGVMQNPRHLVRRRGQEARLRCSPMKGHSHVYWYRQLPEEGLKFMVYLQKENIIDESGMPKERFSAEFPKEGPSILRIQQVVRGDSAAYFCASSPLGDREAGANVLTFGAGSRLTVL.

The chain joins TRBV25-1 to TRBJ2-6, with D hard to call. CDR1 and CDR2 (germline): MGHDK, SYGVNS. This CDR3 has 15 residues. V was shortened by 2 bases and J by 0 bases, with 5 bases between the two germline ends. DNA of the CDR3: TGTGCCAGCAGTGAACCCTCCTCTGGGGCCAACGTCCTGACTTTC. Translated, it gives CASSEPSSGANVLTF.